Listed below are T cell receptor beta chains from one sample, sequenced in a study of blood T cell repertoires in COVID-19. Clones were sequenced by immunoSEQ multiplex PCR, and TCRdb holds only the in-frame ones, with some missing. Among approximately 110,000 clones listed, about 90% were seen once. The material sequenced was peripheral blood. These receptors came from a man in his fifties or sixties with COVID-19, enrolled during active disease. Each CDR3 is given with its conserved first and last residue. The D gene is left open where the match is weak. The size of a clone is reported for some rows only, either as once, few or many, or as a class for expanded clones.

J gene: TRBJ2-1; clone size: .; D gene: TRBD2; V gene: TRBV3-1/TRBV3-2; CDR3 DNA: TGTGCCAGCAGCCAAGTCGGTTTAGCGGGAAACAATGAGCAGTTCTTC; CDR3 protein: CASSQVGLAGNNEQFF
J gene: TRBJ2-7; clone size: .; D gene: TRBD1; V gene: TRBV27; CDR3 DNA: TGTGCCAGCAGTTCGAGGACAGGGGGCCACGAGCAGTACTTC; CDR3 protein: CASSSRTGGHEQYF
J gene: TRBJ1-5; clone size: .; D gene: .; V gene: TRBV5-3; CDR3 DNA: TGTGCCAGAAGCTTGGCCAGGGGCAATCAGCCCCAGCATTTT; CDR3 protein: CARSLARGNQPQHF
J gene: TRBJ2-2; clone size: .; D gene: .; V gene: TRBV25-1; CDR3 DNA: TGTGCCAGCAGTAAATCTAGCGATCCCGGGGAGCTGTTTTTT; CDR3 protein: CASSKSSDPGELFF
J gene: TRBJ2-4; clone size: .; D gene: TRBD1; V gene: TRBV5-1; CDR3 DNA: TGCGCCAGCAGCCAGGGACAGGACGGGTCCAAAAACATTCAGTACTTC; CDR3 protein: CASSQGQDGSKNIQYF
J gene: TRBJ2-7; clone size: .; D gene: TRBD2; V gene: TRBV6-1; CDR3 DNA: TGTGCCAGCAGTGACGTCCGGGCGGGAGGCTCCTACGAGCAGTACTTC; CDR3 protein: CASSDVRAGGSYEQYF
J gene: TRBJ1-3; clone size: .; D gene: TRBD1; V gene: TRBV5-1; CDR3 DNA: TGCGCCAGCAGCCTTGAACCAACAGGGGGGGGCTCTGGAAACACCATATATTTT; CDR3 protein: CASSLEPTGGGSGNTIYF
J gene: TRBJ1-1; clone size: .; D gene: TRBD1; V gene: TRBV6-5; CDR3 DNA: TGTGCCAGCAGTTACACAGGGGTCGGGGTGGACACTGAAGCTTTCTTT; CDR3 protein: CASSYTGVGVDTEAFF
J gene: TRBJ2-5; clone size: .; D gene: TRBD2; V gene: TRBV7-7; CDR3 DNA: TGTGCTAGCAGCTTGGGAGGGCCGGAGACCCAGTACTTC; CDR3 protein: CASSLGGPETQYF
J gene: TRBJ1-2; clone size: .; D gene: .; V gene: TRBV6-1; CDR3 DNA: TGTGCCAGCAGTGAACCCTACCCCAGCGATGGCTACACCTTC; CDR3 protein: CASSEPYPSDGYTF
J gene: TRBJ1-2; clone size: .; D gene: .; V gene: TRBV6-5; CDR3 DNA: TGTGCCAGCAGTCTAGCGGACAGCCCGCATGGCTACACCTTC; CDR3 protein: CASSLADSPHGYTF
J gene: TRBJ1-2; clone size: .; D gene: .; V gene: TRBV7-2; CDR3 DNA: TGTGCCAGCAGCTTAGCTGCGGTGAGCTATGGCTACACCTTC; CDR3 protein: CASSLAAVSYGYTF
J gene: TRBJ2-3; clone size: .; D gene: TRBD2; V gene: TRBV6-5; CDR3 DNA: TGTGCCAGCAGTTACCCAGGACTAGCGGGACTATATTTT; CDR3 protein: CASSYPGLAGLYF
J gene: TRBJ2-5; clone size: once; D gene: TRBD2; V gene: TRBV4-1; CDR3 DNA: TGCGCCAGCAGCCAAGTCATCGGGACTAGCGGGAAAGAGACCCAGTACTTC; CDR3 protein: CASSQVIGTSGKETQYF
J gene: TRBJ1-1; clone size: .; D gene: .; V gene: TRBV30; CDR3 DNA: TGTGCCTGGACAGGGGTAGGGACTGAAGCTTTCTTT; CDR3 protein: CAWTGVGTEAFF
J gene: TRBJ2-1; clone size: few; D gene: TRBD2; V gene: TRBV5-1; CDR3 DNA: TGCGCCAGCAGCCCCGGGACTAGCGGGACCCATGAGCAGTTCTTC; CDR3 protein: CASSPGTSGTHEQFF
J gene: TRBJ1-6; clone size: .; D gene: .; V gene: TRBV24-1; CDR3 DNA: TGTGCCACCAGTGATTTGCAATCAGGCCCAAAATCAGGTTCACCCCTCCACTTT; CDR3 protein: CATSDLQSGPKSGSPLHF
J gene: TRBJ2-3; clone size: .; D gene: .; V gene: TRBV24-1; CDR3 DNA: TGTGCCACCAGTAAGAGAGGGGGAATTGACACAGATACGCAGTATTTT; CDR3 protein: CATSKRGGIDTDTQYF
J gene: TRBJ2-3; clone size: once; D gene: .; V gene: TRBV5-1; CDR3 DNA: TGCGCCAGCAGCTTGTCACAGCCCCCGGATACGCAGTATTTT; CDR3 protein: CASSLSQPPDTQYF
J gene: TRBJ2-3; clone size: few; D gene: .; V gene: TRBV7-2; CDR3 DNA: TGTGCCAGCAGCTTTCAATCTACTGATACGCAGTATTTT; CDR3 protein: CASSFQSTDTQYF
J gene: TRBJ2-1; clone size: .; D gene: TRBD2; V gene: TRBV9; CDR3 DNA: TGTGCCAGCAGCGTAGGACTAGCGGGAGGCAATGAGCAGTTCTTC; CDR3 protein: CASSVGLAGGNEQFF
J gene: TRBJ1-2; clone size: .; D gene: .; V gene: TRBV5-4; CDR3 DNA: TGTGCCAGCAGCTTGGAGCTTGGGGGCCGGGACTATGGCTACACCTTC; CDR3 protein: CASSLELGGRDYGYTF
J gene: TRBJ2-7; clone size: .; D gene: .; V gene: TRBV5-3; CDR3 DNA: TGTGCCAGAAGCTTGGTTTCCACGACTCGCGAGCAGTACTTC; CDR3 protein: CARSLVSTTREQYF
J gene: TRBJ1-2; clone size: .; D gene: TRBD1; V gene: TRBV12-3/TRBV12-4; CDR3 DNA: TGTGCCAGCAGTCTCCAGGGACAGGGCTTTGGCACCTTC; CDR3 protein: CASSLQGQGFGTF
J gene: TRBJ1-4; clone size: .; D gene: .; V gene: TRBV7-9; CDR3 DNA: TGTGCCAGCACCCGTTCAGGAAAACTGTTTTTT; CDR3 protein: CASTRSGKLFF
J gene: TRBJ2-5; clone size: .; D gene: TRBD2; V gene: TRBV9; CDR3 DNA: TGTGCCAGCAGCGTAGGGTCGGGAGGAGGACAAGAGACCCAGTACTTC; CDR3 protein: CASSVGSGGGQETQYF
J gene: TRBJ2-2; clone size: .; D gene: .; V gene: TRBV12-5; CDR3 DNA: TGTGCTAGTGGCCTCGGGTCCGGGGAGCTGTTTTTT; CDR3 protein: CASGLGSGELFF
J gene: TRBJ2-2; clone size: .; D gene: TRBD2; V gene: TRBV2; CDR3 DNA: TGTGCCAGCAGCGGATTCCTAGCGGGCCGACCGAACACCGGGGAGCTGTTTTTT; CDR3 protein: CASSGFLAGRPNTGELFF
J gene: TRBJ2-3; clone size: .; D gene: .; V gene: TRBV12-3/TRBV12-4; CDR3 DNA: TGTGCCAGCAGTTTAGTAAAAGATACGCAGTATTTT; CDR3 protein: CASSLVKDTQYF
J gene: TRBJ2-3; clone size: .; D gene: TRBD2; V gene: TRBV5-1; CDR3 DNA: TGCGCCAGCAGCTTGCCCCCCGGGGGGAGCACAGATACGCAGTATTTT; CDR3 protein: CASSLPPGGSTDTQYF
J gene: TRBJ2-7; clone size: once; D gene: TRBD1; V gene: TRBV7-2; CDR3 DNA: TGTGCCAGCAGCCAGGACAGGGGGCACGAGCAGTACTTC; CDR3 protein: CASSQDRGHEQYF
J gene: TRBJ2-4; clone size: .; D gene: TRBD1; V gene: TRBV7-9; CDR3 DNA: TGTGCCAGCAGCCCACCAGACAGGGCGGCGTCTCCGGGCAAAAACATTCAGTACTTC; CDR3 protein: CASSPPDRAASPGKNIQYF
J gene: TRBJ1-5; clone size: .; D gene: .; V gene: TRBV5-8; CDR3 DNA: TGTGCCAGCAGCCCGGGACTATATAGCAATCAGCCCCAGCATTTT; CDR3 protein: CASSPGLYSNQPQHF
J gene: TRBJ2-5; clone size: .; D gene: .; V gene: TRBV11-2; CDR3 DNA: TGTGCCAGCAGCTTAGGAAGGGGTAGGCAAGAGACCCAGTACTTC; CDR3 protein: CASSLGRGRQETQYF
J gene: TRBJ2-3; clone size: .; D gene: TRBD2; V gene: TRBV29-1; CDR3 DNA: TGCAGCGTGGCTAGCGGTGTGGGGACAGATACGCAGTATTTT; CDR3 protein: CSVASGVGTDTQYF
J gene: TRBJ1-6; clone size: .; D gene: .; V gene: TRBV28; CDR3 DNA: TGTGCCACCACGGACGGGAGCTCCTATAATTCACCCCTCCACTTT; CDR3 protein: CATTDGSSYNSPLHF
J gene: TRBJ2-2; clone size: .; D gene: .; V gene: TRBV15; CDR3 DNA: TGTGCCACCAGCAGGGACTACAAGAACACCGGGGAGCTGTTTTTT; CDR3 protein: CATSRDYKNTGELFF
J gene: TRBJ2-3; clone size: .; D gene: .; V gene: TRBV6-5; CDR3 DNA: TGTGCCAGCAGACGCGGCCCCCTCACAGATACGCAGTATTTT; CDR3 protein: CASRRGPLTDTQYF
J gene: TRBJ1-5; clone size: once; D gene: TRBD1; V gene: TRBV30; CDR3 DNA: TGTGCCTGGTCACCAGGGGGCGAAGGTTATCAGCCCCAGCATTTT; CDR3 protein: CAWSPGGEGYQPQHF
J gene: TRBJ2-1; clone size: once; D gene: TRBD2; V gene: TRBV19; CDR3 DNA: TGTGCCAGTAGTATCAGCGGGAGCAATGAGCAGTTCTTC; CDR3 protein: CASSISGSNEQFF
J gene: TRBJ1-5; clone size: .; D gene: .; V gene: TRBV18; CDR3 DNA: TGTGCCAGCTCACCTGACGGAGGCAATCAGCCCCAGCATTTT; CDR3 protein: CASSPDGGNQPQHF